This section outlines one TCR beta chain sequence together with its context. Its specificity is unknown. This specimen belongs to a study of T-cell memory formation after mild COVID-19. For the study at large: Clustering of TCRs was largely donor specific. Study-wide points: Contracting CD4+ clones sat mainly in CM and EM; CD8+ in EMRA. Some clones that responded turned up in pre-infection memory, which suggests that cross-reactive memory joined in.

V gave up 0 bases and J gave up 2 bases, with 11 bases separating them. CDR3 size: 15 residues. The germline CDR1 and CDR2 sequences are MNHEY and SVGEGT. Barcoded TCR alpha and TCR beta cDNA libraries with UMIs came from 5'RACE using constant-segment primers. MiXCR was run by TCRdb on the 5' RACE reads, yielding one entry per CDR3 protein. The sample includes approximately 65,000 distinct CDR3 sequences, over 15% seen only once; the top ten take about 31%. What was sequenced was PBMCs or a T cell subset sorted from them (not recorded which). V is TRBV6-2 or TRBV6-3 and J is TRBJ2-7, with unresolved D. This clonotype was obtained from an adult woman who had mild COVID-19 (a few samples of this study predate the infection). Cell type and time point are not known. CDR3 bases: TGTGCCAGCAGTTACTCGGCCGGGCAACCCTACGAGCAGTACTTC. Translating it yields CASSYSAGQPYEQYF.